This T cell receptor (beta chain) emerged from a study of T cell responses to AZD1222 COVID-19 vaccine. TCRdb's table, derived via immunoSEQ multiplex PCR, lists solely in-frame clones and lacks some. The data contain roughly 120,000 clones, 70% to 90% of them singletons. There are many counts of this clone. Sequences were derived from peripheral blood, sampled 28 days after the second AZD1222 dose. This clonotype originated in an adult who received the AZD1222 COVID-19 vaccine.

The DNA for the CDR3 is TGTGCCAGCAGTCTTCGACAGAGTGGAAACACCATATATTTT. Its translation is CASSLRQSGNTIYF. The V call is TRBV6-2 or TRBV6-3, the J call TRBJ1-3; D may be TRBD1 (5 bases). Per germline, CDR1 MNHEY and CDR2 SVGEGT. Trimming took 5 bases from V and 3 from J, leaving 11 bases between them. The length of the CDR3 is 14 residues.